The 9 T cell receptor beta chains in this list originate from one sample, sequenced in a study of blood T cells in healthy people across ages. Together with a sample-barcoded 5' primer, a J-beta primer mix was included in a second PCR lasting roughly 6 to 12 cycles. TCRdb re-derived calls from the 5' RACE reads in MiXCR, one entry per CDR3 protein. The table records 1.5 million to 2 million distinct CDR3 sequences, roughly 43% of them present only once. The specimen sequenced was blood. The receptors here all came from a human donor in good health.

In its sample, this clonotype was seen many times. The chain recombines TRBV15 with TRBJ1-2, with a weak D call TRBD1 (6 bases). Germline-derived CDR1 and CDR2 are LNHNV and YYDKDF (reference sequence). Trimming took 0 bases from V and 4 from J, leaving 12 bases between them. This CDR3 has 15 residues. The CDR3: CATSREGGGGYGYTF. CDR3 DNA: TGTGCCACCAGCAGAGAAGGTGGGGGCGGCTATGGCTACACCTTC.

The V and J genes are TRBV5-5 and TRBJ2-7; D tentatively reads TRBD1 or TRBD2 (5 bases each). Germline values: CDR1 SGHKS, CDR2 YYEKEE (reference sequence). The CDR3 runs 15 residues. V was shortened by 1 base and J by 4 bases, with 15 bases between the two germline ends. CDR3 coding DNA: TGTGCCAGCAGCTTGCGAGAGAGGGCAGGGTACGAGCAGTACTTC. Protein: CASSLRERAGYEQYF.

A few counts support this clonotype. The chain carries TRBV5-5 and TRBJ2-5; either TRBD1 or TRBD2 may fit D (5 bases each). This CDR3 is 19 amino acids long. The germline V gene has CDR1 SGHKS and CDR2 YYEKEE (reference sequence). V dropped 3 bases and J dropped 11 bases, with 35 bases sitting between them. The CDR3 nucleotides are TGTGCCAGCAGCTCATTGACTCGCCTTAGGCAGGGCTCACCTGGGGAGCAGTACTTC. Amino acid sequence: CASSSLTRLRQGSPGEQYF.

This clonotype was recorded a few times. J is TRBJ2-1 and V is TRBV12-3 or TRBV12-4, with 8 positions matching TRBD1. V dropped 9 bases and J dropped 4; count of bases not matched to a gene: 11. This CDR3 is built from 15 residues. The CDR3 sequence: CASRSAGGSYNEQFF. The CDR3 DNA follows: TGTGCCAGTAGGTCCGCAGGGGGCTCGTACAATGAGCAGTTCTTC.

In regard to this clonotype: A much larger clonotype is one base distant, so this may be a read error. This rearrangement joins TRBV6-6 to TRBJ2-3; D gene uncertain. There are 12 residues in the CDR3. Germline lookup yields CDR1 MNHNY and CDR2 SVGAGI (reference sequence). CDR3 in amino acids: CASGSSTDAQYF. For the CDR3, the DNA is TGTGCCAGTGGGTCAAGCACAGATGCGCAGTATTTT.

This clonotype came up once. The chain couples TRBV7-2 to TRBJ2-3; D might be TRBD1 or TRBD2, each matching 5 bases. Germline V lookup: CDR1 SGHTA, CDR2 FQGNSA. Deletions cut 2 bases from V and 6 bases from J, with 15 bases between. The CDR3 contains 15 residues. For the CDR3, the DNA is TGTGCCAGCAGCTTAATGAGGGACCTGGGGGATACGCAGTATTTT. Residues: CASSLMRDLGDTQYF.

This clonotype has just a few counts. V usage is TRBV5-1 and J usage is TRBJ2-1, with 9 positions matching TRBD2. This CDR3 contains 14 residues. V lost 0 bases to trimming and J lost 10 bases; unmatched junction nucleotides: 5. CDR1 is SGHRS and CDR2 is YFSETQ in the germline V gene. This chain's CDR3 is CASSLGLAGREQFF. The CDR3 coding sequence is TGCGCCAGCAGCTTGGGGCTAGCGGGGAGAGAGCAGTTCTTC. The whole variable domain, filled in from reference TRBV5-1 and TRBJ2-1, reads KAGVTQTPRYLIKTRGQQVTLSCSPISGHRSVSWYQQTPGQGLQFLFEYFSETQRNKGNFPGRFSGRQFSNSRSEMNVSTLELGDSALYLCASSLGLAGREQFFGPGTRLTVL.

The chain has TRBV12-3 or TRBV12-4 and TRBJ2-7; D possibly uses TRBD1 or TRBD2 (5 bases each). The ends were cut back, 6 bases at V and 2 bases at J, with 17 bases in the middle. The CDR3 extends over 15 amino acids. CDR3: CASSHGRDGAYEQYF. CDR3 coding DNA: TGTGCCAGCAGCCATGGCCGGGACGGAGCCTACGAGCAGTACTTC.

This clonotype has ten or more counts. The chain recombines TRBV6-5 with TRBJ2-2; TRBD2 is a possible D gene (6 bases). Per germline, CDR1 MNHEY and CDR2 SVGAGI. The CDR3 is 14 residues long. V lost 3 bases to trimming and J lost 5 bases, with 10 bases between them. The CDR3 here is CASSYDSGTGELFF. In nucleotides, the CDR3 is TGTGCCAGCAGTTATGACAGCGGGACCGGGGAGCTGTTTTTT.